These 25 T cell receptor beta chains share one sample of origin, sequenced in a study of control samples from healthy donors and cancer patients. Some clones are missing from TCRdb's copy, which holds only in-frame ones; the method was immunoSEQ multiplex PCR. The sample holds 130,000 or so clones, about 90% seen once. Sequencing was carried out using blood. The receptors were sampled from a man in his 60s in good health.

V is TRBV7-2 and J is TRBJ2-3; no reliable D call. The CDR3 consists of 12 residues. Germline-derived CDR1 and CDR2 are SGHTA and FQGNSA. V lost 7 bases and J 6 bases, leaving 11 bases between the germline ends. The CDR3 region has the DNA TGTGCCAGCACCCTCCTAGGGGATACGCAGTATTTT. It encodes CASTLLGDTQYF.

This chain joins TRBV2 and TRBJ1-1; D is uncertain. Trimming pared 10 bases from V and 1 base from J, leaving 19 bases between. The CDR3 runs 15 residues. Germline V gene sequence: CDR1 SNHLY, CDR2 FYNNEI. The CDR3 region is CATRRGQRTNTEAFF. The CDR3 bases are TGTGCCACCAGGAGAGGGCAGCGTACGAACACTGAAGCTTTCTTT.

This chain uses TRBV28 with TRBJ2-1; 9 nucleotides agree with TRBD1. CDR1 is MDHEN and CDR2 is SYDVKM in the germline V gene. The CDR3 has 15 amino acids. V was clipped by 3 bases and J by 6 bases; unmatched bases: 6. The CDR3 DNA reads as TGTGCCAGCAGTTTGGGGGGGACAGGGATCAATGAGCAGTTCTTC. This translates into CASSLGGTGINEQFF.

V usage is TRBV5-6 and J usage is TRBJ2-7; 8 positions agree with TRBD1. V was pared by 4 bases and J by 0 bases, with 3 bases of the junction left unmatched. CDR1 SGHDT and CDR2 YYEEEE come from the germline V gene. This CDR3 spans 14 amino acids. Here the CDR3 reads CASSPQGVSYEQYF. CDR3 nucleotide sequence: TGTGCCAGCAGCCCACAGGGGGTCTCCTACGAGCAGTACTTC.

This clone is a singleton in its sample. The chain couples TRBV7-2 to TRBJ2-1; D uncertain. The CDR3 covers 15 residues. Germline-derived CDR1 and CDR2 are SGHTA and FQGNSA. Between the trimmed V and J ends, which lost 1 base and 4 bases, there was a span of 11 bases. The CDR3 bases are TGTGCCAGCAGCTTAGATTTTTCGGGTTACAATGAGCAGTTCTTC. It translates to CASSLDFSGYNEQFF.

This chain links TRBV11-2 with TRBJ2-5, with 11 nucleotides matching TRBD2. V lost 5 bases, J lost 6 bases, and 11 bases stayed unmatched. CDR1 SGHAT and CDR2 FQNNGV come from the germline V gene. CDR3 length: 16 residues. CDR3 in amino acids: CASSPGGSGGGKTQYF. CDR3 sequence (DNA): TGTGCCAGCAGCCCCGGCGGTAGCGGGGGGGGGAAGACCCAGTACTTC.

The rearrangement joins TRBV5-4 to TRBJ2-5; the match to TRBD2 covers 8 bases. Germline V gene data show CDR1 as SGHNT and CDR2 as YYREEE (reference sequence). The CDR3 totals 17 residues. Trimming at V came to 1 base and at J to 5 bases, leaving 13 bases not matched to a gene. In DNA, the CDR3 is TGTGCCAGCAGCTTGATGCGGGGGGCAGGCAACAACGAGACCCAGTACTTC. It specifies CASSLMRGAGNNETQYF.

The CDR3: CASSEQGTDTQYF. The CDR3 DNA sequence: TGTGCCAGCAGCGAACAGGGAACAGATACGCAGTATTTT. This chain joins TRBV9 and TRBJ2-3; D is perhaps TRBD1 (6 bases). V shed 3 bases and J shed 3 bases, with 8 bases lying between them. The CDR3 is made up of 13 amino acids. Germline CDR1 and CDR2: SGDLS and YYNGEE.

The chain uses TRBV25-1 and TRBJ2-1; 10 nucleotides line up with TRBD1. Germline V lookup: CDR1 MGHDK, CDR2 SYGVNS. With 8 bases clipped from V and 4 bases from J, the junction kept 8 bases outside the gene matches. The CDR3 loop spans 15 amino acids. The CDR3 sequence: CASARGTGEYNEQFF. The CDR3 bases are TGTGCCAGCGCCCGAGGGACAGGGGAGTACAATGAGCAGTTCTTC.

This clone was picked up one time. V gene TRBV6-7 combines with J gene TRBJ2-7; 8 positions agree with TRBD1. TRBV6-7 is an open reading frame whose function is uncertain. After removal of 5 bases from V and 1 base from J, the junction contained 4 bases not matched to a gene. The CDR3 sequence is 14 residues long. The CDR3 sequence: CASSGQGQSYEQYF. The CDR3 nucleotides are TGTGCCAGCAGTGGACAGGGACAGTCCTACGAGCAGTACTTC.

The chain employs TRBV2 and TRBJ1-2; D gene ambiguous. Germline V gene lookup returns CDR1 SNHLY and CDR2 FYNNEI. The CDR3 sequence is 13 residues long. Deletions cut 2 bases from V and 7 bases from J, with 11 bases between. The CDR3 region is CASSELGLSGYTF. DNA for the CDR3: TGTGCCAGCAGTGAACTAGGGTTGAGTGGCTACACCTTC. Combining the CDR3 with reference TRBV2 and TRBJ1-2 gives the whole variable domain EPEVTQTPSHQVTQMGQEVILRCVPISNHLYFYWYRQILGQKVEFLVSFYNNEISEKSEIFDDQFSVERPDGSNFTLKIRSTKLEDSAMYFCASSELGLSGYTFGSGTRLTVV.

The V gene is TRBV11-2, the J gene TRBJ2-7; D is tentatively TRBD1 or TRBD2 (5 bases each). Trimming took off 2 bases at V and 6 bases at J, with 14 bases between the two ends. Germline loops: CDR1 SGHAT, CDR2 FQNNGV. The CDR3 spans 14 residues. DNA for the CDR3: TGTGCCAGCAGCTTAAGCCAGTTGGGGGTCGAGCAGTACTTC. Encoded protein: CASSLSQLGVEQYF.

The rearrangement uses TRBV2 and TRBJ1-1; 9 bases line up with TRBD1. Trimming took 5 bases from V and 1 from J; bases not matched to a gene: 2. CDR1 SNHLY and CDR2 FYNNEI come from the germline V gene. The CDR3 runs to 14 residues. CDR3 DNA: TGTGCCAGCAGTCGGACAGGGGCGAACACTGAAGCTTTCTTT. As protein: CASSRTGANTEAFF.

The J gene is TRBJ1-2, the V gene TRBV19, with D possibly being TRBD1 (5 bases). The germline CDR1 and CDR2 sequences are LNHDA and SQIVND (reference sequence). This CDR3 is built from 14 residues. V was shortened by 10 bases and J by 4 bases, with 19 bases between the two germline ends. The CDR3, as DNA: TGTGCCACCCAAGCAGGGCCCGGGAGCTATGGCTACACCTTC. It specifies CATQAGPGSYGYTF.

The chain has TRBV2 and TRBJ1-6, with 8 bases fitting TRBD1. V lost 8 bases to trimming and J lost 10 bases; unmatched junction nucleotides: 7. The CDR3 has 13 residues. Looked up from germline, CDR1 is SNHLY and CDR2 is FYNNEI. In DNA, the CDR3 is TGTGCCAGCGCGGCAACAGGGGGGTCACCCCTCCACTTT. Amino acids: CASAATGGSPLHF.

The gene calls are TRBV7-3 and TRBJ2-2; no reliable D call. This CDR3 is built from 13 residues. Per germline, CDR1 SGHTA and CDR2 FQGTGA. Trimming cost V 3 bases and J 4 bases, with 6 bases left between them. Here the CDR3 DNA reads TGTGCCAGCAGCTTTACCGTCACCGGGGAGCTGTTTTTT. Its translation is CASSFTVTGELFF.

The DNA for the CDR3 is TGTGCCAGCAGCATACTTGGGACGGATAGCAATCAGCCCCAGCATTTT. Amino acid sequence: CASSILGTDSNQPQHF. This rearrangement joins TRBV7-9 to TRBJ1-5; D is perhaps TRBD1 (5 bases). Germline loops: CDR1 SEHNR, CDR2 FQNEAQ (reference sequence). The germline V and J ends were trimmed by 5 bases and 0 bases, with 14 bases remaining between them. The CDR3 consists of 16 residues.

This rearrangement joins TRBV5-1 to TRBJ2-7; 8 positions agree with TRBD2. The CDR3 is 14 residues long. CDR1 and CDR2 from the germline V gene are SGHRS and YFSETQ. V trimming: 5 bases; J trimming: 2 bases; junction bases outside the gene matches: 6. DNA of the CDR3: TGCGCCAGCAGACCTAGCGGGCTTACCTACGAGCAGTACTTC. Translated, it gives CASRPSGLTYEQYF.

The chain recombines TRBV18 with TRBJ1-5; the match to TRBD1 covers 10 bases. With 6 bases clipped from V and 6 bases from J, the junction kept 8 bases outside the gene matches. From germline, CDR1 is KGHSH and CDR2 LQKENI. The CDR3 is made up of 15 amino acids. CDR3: CASSPDRGLGQPQHF. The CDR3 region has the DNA TGTGCCAGCTCCCCCGACAGGGGGCTCGGTCAGCCCCAGCATTTT.

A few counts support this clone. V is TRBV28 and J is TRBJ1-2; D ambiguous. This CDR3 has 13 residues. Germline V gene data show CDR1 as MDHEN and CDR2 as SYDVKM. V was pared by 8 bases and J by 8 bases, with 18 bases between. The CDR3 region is CASSNSVMYGYTF. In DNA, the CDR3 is TGTGCCAGCTCTAATTCCGTCATGTACGGCTACACCTTC.

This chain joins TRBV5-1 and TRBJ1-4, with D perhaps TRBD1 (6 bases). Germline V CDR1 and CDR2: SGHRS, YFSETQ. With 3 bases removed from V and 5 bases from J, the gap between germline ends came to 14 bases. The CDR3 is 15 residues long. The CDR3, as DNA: TGCGCCAGCAGCTCCGGACAGCCGACGAATGAAAAACTGTTTTTT. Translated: CASSSGQPTNEKLFF. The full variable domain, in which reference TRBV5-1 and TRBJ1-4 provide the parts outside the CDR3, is KAGVTQTPRYLIKTRGQQVTLSCSPISGHRSVSWYQQTPGQGLQFLFEYFSETQRNKGNFPGRFSGRQFSNSRSEMNVSTLELGDSALYLCASSSGQPTNEKLFFGSGTQLSVL.

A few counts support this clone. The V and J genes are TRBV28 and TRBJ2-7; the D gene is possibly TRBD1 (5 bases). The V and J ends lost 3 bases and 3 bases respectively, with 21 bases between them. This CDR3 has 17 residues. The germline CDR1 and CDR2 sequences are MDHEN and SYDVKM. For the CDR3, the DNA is TGTGCCAGCAGTTTCCCCCCGTCTAGGACAACGTACTACGAGCAGTACTTC. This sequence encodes CASSFPPSRTTYYEQYF.

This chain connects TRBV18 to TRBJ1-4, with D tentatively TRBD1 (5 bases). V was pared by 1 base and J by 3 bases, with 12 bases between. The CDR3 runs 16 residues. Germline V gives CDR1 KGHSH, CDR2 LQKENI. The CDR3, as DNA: TGTGCCAGCTCACCACTCTCCCAGGGCGCTAATGAAAAACTGTTTTTT. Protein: CASSPLSQGANEKLFF.

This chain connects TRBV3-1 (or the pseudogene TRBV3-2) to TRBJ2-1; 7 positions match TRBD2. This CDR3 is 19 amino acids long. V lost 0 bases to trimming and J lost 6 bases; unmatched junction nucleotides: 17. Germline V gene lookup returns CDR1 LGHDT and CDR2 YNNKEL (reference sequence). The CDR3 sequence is CASSQEALAVHSKGNEQFF. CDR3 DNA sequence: TGTGCCAGCAGCCAAGAGGCTCTAGCGGTTCACTCTAAGGGCAATGAGCAGTTCTTC.

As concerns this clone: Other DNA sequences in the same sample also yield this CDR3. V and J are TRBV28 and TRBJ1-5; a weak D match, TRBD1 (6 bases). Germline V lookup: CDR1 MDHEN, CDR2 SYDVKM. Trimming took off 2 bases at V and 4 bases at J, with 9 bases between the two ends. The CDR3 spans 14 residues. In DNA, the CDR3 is TGTGCCAGCAGTTTAGGAACAGGGAATCAGCCCCAGCATTTT. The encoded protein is CASSLGTGNQPQHF.